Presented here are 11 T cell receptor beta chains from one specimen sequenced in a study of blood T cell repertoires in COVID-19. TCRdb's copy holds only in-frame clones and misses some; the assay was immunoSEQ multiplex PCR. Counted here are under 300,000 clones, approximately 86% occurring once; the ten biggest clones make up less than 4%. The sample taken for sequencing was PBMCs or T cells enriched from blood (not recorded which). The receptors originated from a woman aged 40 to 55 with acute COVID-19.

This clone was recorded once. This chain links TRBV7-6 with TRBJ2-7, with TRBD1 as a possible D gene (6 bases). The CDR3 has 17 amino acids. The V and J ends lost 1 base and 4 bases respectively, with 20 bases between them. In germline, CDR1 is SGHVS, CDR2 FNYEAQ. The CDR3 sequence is CASSLGSGAGAQYEQYF. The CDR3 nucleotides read TGTGCCAGCAGCTTAGGGTCCGGGGCAGGGGCTCAGTACGAGCAGTACTTC.

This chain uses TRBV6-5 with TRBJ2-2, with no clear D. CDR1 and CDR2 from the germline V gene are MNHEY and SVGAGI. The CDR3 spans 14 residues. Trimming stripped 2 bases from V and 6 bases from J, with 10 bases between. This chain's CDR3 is CASSYVDGSGELFF. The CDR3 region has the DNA TGTGCCAGCAGTTACGTAGACGGGTCCGGGGAGCTGTTTTTT.

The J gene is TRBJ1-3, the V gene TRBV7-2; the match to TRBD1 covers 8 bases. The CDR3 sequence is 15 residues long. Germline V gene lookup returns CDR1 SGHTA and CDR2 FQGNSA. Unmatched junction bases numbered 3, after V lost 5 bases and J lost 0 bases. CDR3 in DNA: TGTGCCAGCAGCGGCAGGGGGCTCTCTGGAAACACCATATATTTT. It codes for CASSGRGLSGNTIYF.

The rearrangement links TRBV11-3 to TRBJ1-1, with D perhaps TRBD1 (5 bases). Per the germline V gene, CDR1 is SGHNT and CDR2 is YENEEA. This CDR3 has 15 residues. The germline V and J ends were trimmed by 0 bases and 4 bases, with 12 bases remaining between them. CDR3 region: CASSLERVGGTEAFF. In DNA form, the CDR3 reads TGTGCCAGCAGCTTAGAAAGGGTCGGGGGCACTGAAGCTTTCTTT.

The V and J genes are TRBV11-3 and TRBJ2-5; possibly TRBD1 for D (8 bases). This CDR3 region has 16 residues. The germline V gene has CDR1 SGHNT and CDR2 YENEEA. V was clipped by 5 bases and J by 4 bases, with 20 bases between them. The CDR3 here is CASSLRGREWGETQYF. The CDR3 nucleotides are TGTGCCAGCAGCCTCAGGGGGCGGGAGTGGGGAGAGACCCAGTACTTC.

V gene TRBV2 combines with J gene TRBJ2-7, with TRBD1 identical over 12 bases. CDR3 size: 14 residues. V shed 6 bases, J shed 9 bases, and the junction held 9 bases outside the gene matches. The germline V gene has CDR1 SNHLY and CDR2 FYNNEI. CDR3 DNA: TGTGCCAGCAGGACCGGGACAGGGGGCCTCGGGCAGTACTTC. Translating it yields CASRTGTGGLGQYF.

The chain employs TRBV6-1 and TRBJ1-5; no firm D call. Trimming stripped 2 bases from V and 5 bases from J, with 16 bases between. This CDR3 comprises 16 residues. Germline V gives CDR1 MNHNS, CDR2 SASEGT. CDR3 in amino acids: CASSERERFIHQPQHF. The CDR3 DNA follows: TGTGCCAGCAGTGAACGGGAGAGGTTTATCCATCAGCCCCAGCATTTT.

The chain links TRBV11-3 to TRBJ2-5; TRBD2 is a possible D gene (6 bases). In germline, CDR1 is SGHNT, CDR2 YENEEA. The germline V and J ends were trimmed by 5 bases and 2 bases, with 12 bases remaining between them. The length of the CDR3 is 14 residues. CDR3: CASSNQRGQETQYF. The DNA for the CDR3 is TGTGCCAGCAGCAATCAACGGGGGCAAGAGACCCAGTACTTC.

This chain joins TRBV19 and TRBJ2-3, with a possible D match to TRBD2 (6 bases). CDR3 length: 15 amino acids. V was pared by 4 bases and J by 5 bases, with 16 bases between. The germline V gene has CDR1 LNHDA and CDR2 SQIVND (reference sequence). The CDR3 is CASSNHASAGDTQYF. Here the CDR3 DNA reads TGTGCCAGTAGTAATCACGCTAGCGCGGGAGATACGCAGTATTTT.

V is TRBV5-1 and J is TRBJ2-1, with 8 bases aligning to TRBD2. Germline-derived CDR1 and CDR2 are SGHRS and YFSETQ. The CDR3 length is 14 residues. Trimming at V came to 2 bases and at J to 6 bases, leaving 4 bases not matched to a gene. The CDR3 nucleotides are TGCGCCAGCAGCTTAAAAACTAGCGGCAATGAGCAGTTCTTC. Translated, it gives CASSLKTSGNEQFF.

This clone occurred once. The CDR3 is CASSGRGTGGLYEQYF. The CDR3 bases are TGTGCCAGCAGTGGGAGGGGGACAGGGGGCTTATACGAGCAGTACTTC. The gene calls are TRBV2 and TRBJ2-7; TRBD1 matches 12 bases. This CDR3 comprises 16 residues. J gave up 4 bases and V 4 bases, and 8 bases lay outside the gene matches. Germline V gene sequence: CDR1 SNHLY, CDR2 FYNNEI.